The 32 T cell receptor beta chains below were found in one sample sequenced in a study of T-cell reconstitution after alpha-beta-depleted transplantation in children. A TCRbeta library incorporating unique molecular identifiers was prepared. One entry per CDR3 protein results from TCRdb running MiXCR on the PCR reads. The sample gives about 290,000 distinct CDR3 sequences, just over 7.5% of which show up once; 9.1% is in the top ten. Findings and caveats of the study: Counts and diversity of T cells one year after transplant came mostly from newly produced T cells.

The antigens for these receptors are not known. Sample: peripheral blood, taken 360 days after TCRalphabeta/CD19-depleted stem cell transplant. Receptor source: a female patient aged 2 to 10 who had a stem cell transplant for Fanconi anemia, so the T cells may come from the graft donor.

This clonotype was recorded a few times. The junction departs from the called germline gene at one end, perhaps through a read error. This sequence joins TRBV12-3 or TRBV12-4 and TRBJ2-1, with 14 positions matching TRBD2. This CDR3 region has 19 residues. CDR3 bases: TGTACCAGCAGCCAGACTAGCGGGAGGGCCCTGTTTGGGGGAGTTGAGCAGTTCTTC. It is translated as CTSSQTSGRALFGGVEQFF.

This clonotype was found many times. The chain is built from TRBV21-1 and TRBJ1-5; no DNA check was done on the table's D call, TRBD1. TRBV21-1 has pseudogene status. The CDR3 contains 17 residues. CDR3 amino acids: CASSKRQGPRSNQPQHF. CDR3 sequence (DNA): TGTGCCAGCAGCAAGCGACAGGGTCCCCGTAGCAATCAGCCCCAGCATTTT.

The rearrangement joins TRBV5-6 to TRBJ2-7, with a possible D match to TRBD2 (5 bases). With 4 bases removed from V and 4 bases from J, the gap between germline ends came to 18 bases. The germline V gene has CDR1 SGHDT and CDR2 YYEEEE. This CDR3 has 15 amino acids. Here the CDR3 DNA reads TGTGCCAGCAGCGTCGGACTGTCTCCTTTTTACGAGCAGTACTTC. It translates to CASSVGLSPFYEQYF.

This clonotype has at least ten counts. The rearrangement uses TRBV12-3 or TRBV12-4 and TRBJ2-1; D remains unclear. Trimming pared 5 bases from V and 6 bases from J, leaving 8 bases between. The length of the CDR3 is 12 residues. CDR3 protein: CASSQGFNEQFF. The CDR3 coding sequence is TGTGCCAGCAGTCAAGGGTTCAATGAGCAGTTCTTC.

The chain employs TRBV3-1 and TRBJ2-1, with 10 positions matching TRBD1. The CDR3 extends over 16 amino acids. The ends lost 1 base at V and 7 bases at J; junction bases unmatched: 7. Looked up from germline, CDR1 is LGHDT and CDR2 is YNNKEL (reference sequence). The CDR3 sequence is CASSQAGQGVLNEQFF. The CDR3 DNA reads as TGTGCCAGCAGCCAAGCTGGACAGGGGGTTTTAAATGAGCAGTTCTTC.

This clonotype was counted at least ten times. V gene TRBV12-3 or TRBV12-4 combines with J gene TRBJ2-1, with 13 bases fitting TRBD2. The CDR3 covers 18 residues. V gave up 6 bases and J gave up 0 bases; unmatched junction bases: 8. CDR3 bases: TGTGCCAGCAGCTTGGGACTAGCGGGGCCGAGCTCCTACAATGAGCAGTTCTTC. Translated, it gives CASSLGLAGPSSYNEQFF.

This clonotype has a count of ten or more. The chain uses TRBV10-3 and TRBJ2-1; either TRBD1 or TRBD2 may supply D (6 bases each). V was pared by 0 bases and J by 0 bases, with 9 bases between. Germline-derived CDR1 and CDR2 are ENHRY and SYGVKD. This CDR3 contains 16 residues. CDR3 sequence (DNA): TGTGCCATCAGTGAGTCCCGGGGGCCCTCCTACAATGAGCAGTTCTTC. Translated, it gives CAISESRGPSYNEQFF.

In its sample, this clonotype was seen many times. CDR3 sequence reads: CASSQGIANTEAFF. CDR3 in DNA: TGCGCCAGCAGCCAAGGGATAGCTAACACTGAAGCTTTCTTT. The J gene is TRBJ1-1, the V gene TRBV4-3; D is ambiguous. Germline CDR1 is LGHNA and CDR2 is YSLEER. CDR3 length equals 14 residues. Trimming took 1 base from V and 2 from J, leaving 8 bases between them.

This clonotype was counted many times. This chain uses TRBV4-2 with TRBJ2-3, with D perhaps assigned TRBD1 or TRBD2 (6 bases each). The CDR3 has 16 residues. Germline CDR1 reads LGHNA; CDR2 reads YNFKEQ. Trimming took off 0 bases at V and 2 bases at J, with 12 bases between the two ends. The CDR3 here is CASSQDFGGPTDTQYF. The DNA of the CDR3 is TGTGCCAGCAGCCAAGATTTCGGGGGCCCCACAGATACGCAGTATTTT.

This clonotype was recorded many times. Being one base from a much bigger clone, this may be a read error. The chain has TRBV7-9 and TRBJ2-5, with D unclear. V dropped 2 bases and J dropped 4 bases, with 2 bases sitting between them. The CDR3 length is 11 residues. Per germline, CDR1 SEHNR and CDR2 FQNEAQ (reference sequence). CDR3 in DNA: TGTGCCAGCAGCTTACCAGAGACCCAGTACTTC. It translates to CASSLPETQYF. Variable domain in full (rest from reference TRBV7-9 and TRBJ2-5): DTGVSQNPRHKITKRGQNVTFRCDPISEHNRLYWYRQTLGQGPEFLTYFQNEAQLEKSRLLSDRFSAERPKGSFSTLEIQRTEQGDSAMYLCASSLPETQYFGPGTRLLVL.

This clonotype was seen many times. As DNA, the CDR3 is TGCGCCAGCAGCTTGGTCGGCGGGAGAAGCGGGGAGCTGTTTTTT. Translating gives CASSLVGGRSGELFF. The chain recombines TRBV5-1 with TRBJ2-2, with TRBD2 identical over 7 bases. With 0 bases clipped from V and 7 bases from J, the junction kept 6 bases outside the gene matches. The CDR3 length is 15 residues. Germline V gene data show CDR1 as SGHRS and CDR2 as YFSETQ.

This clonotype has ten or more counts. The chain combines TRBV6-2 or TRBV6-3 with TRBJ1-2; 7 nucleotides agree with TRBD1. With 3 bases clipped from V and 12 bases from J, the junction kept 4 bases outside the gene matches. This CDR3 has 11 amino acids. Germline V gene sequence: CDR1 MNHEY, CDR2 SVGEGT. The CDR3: CASSYTGDHTF. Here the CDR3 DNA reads TGTGCCAGCAGTTATACAGGGGACCACACCTTC.

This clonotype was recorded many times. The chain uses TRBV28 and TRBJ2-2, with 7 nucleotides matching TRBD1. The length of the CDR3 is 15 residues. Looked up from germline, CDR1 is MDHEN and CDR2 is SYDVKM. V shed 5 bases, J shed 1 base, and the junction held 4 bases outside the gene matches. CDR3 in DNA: TGTGCCAGCAGTCCCTGGACAGGGAACACCGGGGAGCTGTTTTTT. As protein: CASSPWTGNTGELFF.

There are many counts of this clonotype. CDR3 bases: TGCGCCAGCAGCTTTTTGATAATAGCGGGGGGGAACAATGAGCAGTTCTTC. Translating it yields CASSFLIIAGGNNEQFF. This chain uses TRBV5-1 with TRBJ2-1; TRBD2 agrees at 11 bases. This CDR3 spans 17 amino acids. Germline trimming cut 2 bases from V and 5 bases from J; bases unmatched to any gene: 9. Germline V lookup: CDR1 SGHRS, CDR2 YFSETQ.

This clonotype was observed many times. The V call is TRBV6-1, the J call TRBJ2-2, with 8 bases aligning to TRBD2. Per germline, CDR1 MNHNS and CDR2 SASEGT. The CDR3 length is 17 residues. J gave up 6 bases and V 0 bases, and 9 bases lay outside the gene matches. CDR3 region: CASSEAIQGAGAGELFF. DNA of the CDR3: TGTGCCAGCAGTGAAGCTATACAGGGAGCGGGGGCCGGGGAGCTGTTTTTT.

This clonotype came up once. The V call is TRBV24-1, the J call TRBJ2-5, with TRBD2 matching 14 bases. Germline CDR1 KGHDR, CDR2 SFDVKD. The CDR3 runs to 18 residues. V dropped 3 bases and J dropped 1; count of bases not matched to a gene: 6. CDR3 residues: CATSDGLAGGRTQETQYF. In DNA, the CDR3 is TGTGCCACCAGTGATGGACTAGCGGGGGGCCGTACCCAAGAGACCCAGTACTTC.

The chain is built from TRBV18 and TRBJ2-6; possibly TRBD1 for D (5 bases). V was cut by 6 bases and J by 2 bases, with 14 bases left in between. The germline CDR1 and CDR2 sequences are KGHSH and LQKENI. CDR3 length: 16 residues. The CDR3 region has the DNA TGTGCCAGCTCGCTTATTCCAGGGACTGGGGCCAACGTCCTGACTTTC. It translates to CASSLIPGTGANVLTF.

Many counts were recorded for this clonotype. In DNA, the CDR3 is TGTGCCAGCAGCTTGATACCAGATACGCAGTATTTT. Its protein is CASSLIPDTQYF. The chain recombines TRBV7-9 with TRBJ2-3, with unresolved D. The germline V and J ends were trimmed by 3 bases and 4 bases, with 5 bases remaining between them. CDR3 length: 12 amino acids. Germline loops: CDR1 SEHNR, CDR2 FQNEAQ (reference sequence).

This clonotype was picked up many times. CDR3 DNA: TGTGCCAGCAGTGAAGCCGGCGGAGGTTCACCCCTCCACTTT. Amino acid sequence: CASSEAGGGSPLHF. The J gene is TRBJ1-6, the V gene TRBV6-1, with unresolved D. There are 14 residues in the CDR3. Germline V gene sequence: CDR1 MNHNS, CDR2 SASEGT. Trimming removed 0 bases at V and 9 bases at J, with 9 bases between.

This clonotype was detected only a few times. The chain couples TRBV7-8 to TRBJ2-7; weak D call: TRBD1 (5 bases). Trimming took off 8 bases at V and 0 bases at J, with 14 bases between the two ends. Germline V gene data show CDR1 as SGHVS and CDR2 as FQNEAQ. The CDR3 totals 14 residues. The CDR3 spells CASGPGAASYEQYV. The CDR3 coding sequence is TGTGCCAGCGGACCTGGGGCGGCCTCCTACGAGCAGTACGTC.

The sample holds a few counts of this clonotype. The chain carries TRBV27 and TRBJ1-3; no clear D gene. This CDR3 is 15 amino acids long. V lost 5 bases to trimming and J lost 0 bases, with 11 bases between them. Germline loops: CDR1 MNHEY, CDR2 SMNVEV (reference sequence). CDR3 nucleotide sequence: TGTGCCAGCAGTACGGACGGGAGCTCTGGAAACACCATATATTTT. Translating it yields CASSTDGSSGNTIYF.

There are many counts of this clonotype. CDR3 coding DNA: TGTGCCAGCAGTACCCGGCACGGGGGGGATACGCAGTATTTT. It specifies CASSTRHGGDTQYF. The gene calls are TRBV12-3 or TRBV12-4 and TRBJ2-3; 7 bases are shared with TRBD2. V lost 5 bases, J lost 6 bases, and 8 bases stayed unmatched. CDR3 length: 14 amino acids.

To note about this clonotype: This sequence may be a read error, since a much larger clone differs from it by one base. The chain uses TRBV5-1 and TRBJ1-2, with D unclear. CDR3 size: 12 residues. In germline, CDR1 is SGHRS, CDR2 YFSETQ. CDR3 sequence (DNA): TGCGCCAGCAGCTTGGGTTACTATAGCTACACCTTC. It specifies CASSLGYYSYTF. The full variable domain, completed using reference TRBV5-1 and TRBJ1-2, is KAGVTQTPRYLIKTRGQQVTLSCSPISGHRSVSWYQQTPGQGLQFLFEYFSETQRNKGNFPGRFSGRQFSNSRSEMNVSTLELGDSALYLCASSLGYYSYTFGSGTRLTVV.

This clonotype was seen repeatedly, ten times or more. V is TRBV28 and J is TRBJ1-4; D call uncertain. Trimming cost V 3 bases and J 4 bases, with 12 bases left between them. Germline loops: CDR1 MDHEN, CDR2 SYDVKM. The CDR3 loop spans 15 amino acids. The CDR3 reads CASSLLPEINEKLFF. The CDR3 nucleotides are TGTGCCAGCAGTTTGTTACCAGAGATTAATGAAAAACTGTTTTTT.

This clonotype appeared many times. CDR3 region: CASSYSGNNEQFF. Written as DNA, the CDR3 is TGTGCCAGCAGCTATAGCGGAAACAATGAGCAGTTCTTC. The chain joins TRBV7-9 to TRBJ2-1, with a possible D match to TRBD2 (6 bases). The CDR3 spans 13 residues. V was shortened by 4 bases and J by 5 bases, with 9 bases between the two germline ends. CDR1 and CDR2 from the germline V gene are SEHNR and FQNEAQ (reference sequence). Together with reference TRBV7-9 and TRBJ2-1, the CDR3 gives the full variable domain: DTGVSQNPRHKITKRGQNVTFRCDPISEHNRLYWYRQTLGQGPEFLTYFQNEAQLEKSRLLSDRFSAERPKGSFSTLEIQRTEQGDSAMYLCASSYSGNNEQFFGPGTRLTVL.

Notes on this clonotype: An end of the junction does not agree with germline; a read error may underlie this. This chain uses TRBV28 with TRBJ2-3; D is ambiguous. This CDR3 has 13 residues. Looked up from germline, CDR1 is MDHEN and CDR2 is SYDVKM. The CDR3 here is CASGLFNTDTQYF. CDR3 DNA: TGTGCCAGCGGTTTATTTAACACAGATACGCAGTATTTT.

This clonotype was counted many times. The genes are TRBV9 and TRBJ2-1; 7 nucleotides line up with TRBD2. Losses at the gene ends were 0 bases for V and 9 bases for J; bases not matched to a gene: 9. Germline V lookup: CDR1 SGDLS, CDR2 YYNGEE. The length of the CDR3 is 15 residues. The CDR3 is CASSVALGGEGEQFF. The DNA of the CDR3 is TGTGCCAGCAGCGTAGCTTTGGGGGGGGAGGGTGAGCAGTTCTTC. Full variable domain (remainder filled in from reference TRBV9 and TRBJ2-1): DSGVTQTPKHLITATGQRVTLRCSPRSGDLSVYWYQQSLDQGLQFLIQYYNGEERAKGNILERFSAQQFPDLHSELNLSSLELGDSALYFCASSVALGGEGEQFFGPGTRLTVL.

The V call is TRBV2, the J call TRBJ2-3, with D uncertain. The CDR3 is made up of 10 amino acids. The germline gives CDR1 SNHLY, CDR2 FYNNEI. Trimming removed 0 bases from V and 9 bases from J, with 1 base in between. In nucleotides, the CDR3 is TGTGCCAGCAGTGAAGCAACGCAGTATTTT. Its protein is CASSEATQYF.

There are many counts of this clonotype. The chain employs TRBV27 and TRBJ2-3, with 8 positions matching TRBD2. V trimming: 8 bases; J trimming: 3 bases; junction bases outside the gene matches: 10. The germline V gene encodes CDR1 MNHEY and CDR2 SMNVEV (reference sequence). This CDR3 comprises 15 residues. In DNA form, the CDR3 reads TGTGCCAGCGGATTTAGCGGGGCGGGTACAGATACGCAGTATTTT. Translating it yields CASGFSGAGTDTQYF.

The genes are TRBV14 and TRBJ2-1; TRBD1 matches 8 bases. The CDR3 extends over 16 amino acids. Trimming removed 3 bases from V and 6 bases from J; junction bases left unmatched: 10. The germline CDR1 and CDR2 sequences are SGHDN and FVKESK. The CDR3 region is CASSHAWGTGTNEQFF. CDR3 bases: TGTGCCAGCAGCCACGCCTGGGGGACAGGAACCAATGAGCAGTTCTTC.

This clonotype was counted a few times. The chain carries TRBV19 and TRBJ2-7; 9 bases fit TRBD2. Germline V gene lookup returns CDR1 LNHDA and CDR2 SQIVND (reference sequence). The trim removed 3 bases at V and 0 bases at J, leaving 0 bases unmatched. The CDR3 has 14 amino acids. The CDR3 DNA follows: TGTGCCAGTAGTATTAGCGGGAGCTCCTACGAGCAGTACTTC. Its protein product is CASSISGSSYEQYF.

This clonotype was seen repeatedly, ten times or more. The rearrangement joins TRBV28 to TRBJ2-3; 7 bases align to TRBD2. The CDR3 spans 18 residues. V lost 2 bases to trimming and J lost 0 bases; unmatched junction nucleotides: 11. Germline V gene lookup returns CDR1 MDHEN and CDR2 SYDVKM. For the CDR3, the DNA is TGTGCCAGCAGTTTAACGAGAGCCAGCGGGGCTAGCACAGATACGCAGTATTTT. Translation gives CASSLTRASGASTDTQYF.